The rows below give T cell receptor beta chains drawn from one sample of a study of T cells in Graves' hyperthyroidism and ophthalmopathy. Via MiXCR, TCRdb re-called the multiplex PCR reads, giving one row per CDR3 protein. The sample carries 600,000 to 900,000 distinct CDR3 sequences, around 15% recorded once. The sequenced sample was blood. These receptors were obtained from a man younger than 30 with Graves' hyperthyroidism. Both conserved end residues are part of each CDR3. The order of the fields is J gene, CDR3 length, clone size, V gene, D gene, CDR3 protein, CDR3 DNA. D genes are given only for firm matches. Rows give clone size only sometimes, using once, few, many, or a class for an expanded clone.

J: TRBJ2-7; length: 15; size: -; V: TRBV11-2; D: TRBD1; CDR3: CASSPGTAVHNEQYF; DNA: TGTGCCAGCAGCCCAGGGACAGCCGTCCATAACGAGCAGTACTTC
J: TRBJ2-3; length: 12; size: many; V: TRBV7-8; D: -; CDR3: CASRNPGDTQYF; DNA: TGTGCCAGCAGAAACCCAGGGGATACGCAGTATTTT
J: TRBJ2-3; length: 16; size: -; V: TRBV3-1; D: TRBD2; CDR3: CASSSWADSGRDTQYF; DNA: TGTGCCAGCAGCTCCTGGGCGGATAGCGGGAGAGATACGCAGTATTTT
J: TRBJ2-1; length: 13; size: few; V: TRBV28; D: -; CDR3: CASSPSSPNEQFF; DNA: TGTGCCAGCAGTCCCTCTAGTCCTAATGAGCAGTTCTTC
J: TRBJ1-1; length: 12; size: -; V: TRBV7-9; D: TRBD1; CDR3: CASSQGGGEAFF; DNA: TGTGCCAGCAGCCAGGGGGGGGGTGAAGCTTTCTTT
J: TRBJ2-7; length: 15; size: many; V: TRBV12-3/TRBV12-4; D: -; CDR3: CASSLAWGSGDEQYF; DNA: TGTGCCAGCAGTTTAGCGTGGGGGTCCGGGGACGAGCAGTACTTC
J: TRBJ1-1; length: 13; size: many; V: TRBV12-3/TRBV12-4; D: -; CDR3: CASSLGGNTEAFF; DNA: TGTGCCAGCAGTTTAGGAGGGAACACTGAAGCTTTCTTT
J: TRBJ2-1; length: 15; size: -; V: TRBV7-2; D: -; CDR3: CASSSGQGGGSEQFF; DNA: TGTGCCAGCAGCTCAGGACAGGGCGGGGGCAGTGAGCAGTTCTTC
J: TRBJ2-2; length: 16; size: few; V: TRBV12-3/TRBV12-4; D: -; CDR3: CASSYGLPSRTGELFF; DNA: TGTGCCAGCAGTTATGGCCTTCCTAGTAGGACCGGGGAGCTGTTTTTT
J: TRBJ2-3; length: 16; size: -; V: TRBV28; D: -; CDR3: CASSLGVRDPTDTQYF; DNA: TGTGCCAGCAGTTTAGGAGTGCGGGATCCCACAGATACGCAGTATTTT
J: TRBJ1-1; length: 15; size: few; V: TRBV29-1; D: TRBD1; CDR3: CSVGVVNRGYTEAFF; DNA: TGCAGCGTCGGAGTAGTGAACAGGGGTTACACTGAAGCTTTCTTT
J: TRBJ2-2; length: 13; size: many; V: TRBV11-1; D: TRBD2; CDR3: CATGEREFGELFF; DNA: TGTGCTACCGGAGAGCGGGAGTTCGGGGAGCTGTTTTTT
J: TRBJ2-7; length: 14; size: many; V: TRBV28; D: -; CDR3: CASSPTENSYEQYF; DNA: TGTGCCAGCAGTCCGACAGAGAACTCCTACGAGCAGTACTTC
J: TRBJ2-7; length: 13; size: -; V: TRBV20-1; D: -; CDR3: CSACSASSYEQYF; DNA: TGCAGTGCGTGCAGCGCGAGCTCCTACGAGCAGTACTTC
J: TRBJ2-3; length: 13; size: few; V: TRBV19; D: -; CDR3: CASKRVSADTQYF; DNA: TGTGCCAGTAAAAGGGTGTCCGCAGATACGCAGTATTTT
J: TRBJ2-7; length: 15; size: many; V: TRBV5-1; D: -; CDR3: CASSLAWGQNYEQYF; DNA: TGCGCCAGCAGCTTGGCATGGGGTCAGAACTACGAGCAGTACTTC
J: TRBJ1-1; length: 17; size: few; V: TRBV6-2/TRBV6-3; D: TRBD1; CDR3: CASSYSSTGALNTEAFF; DNA: TGTGCCAGCAGTTACTCGTCTACAGGGGCATTGAACACTGAAGCTTTCTTT
J: TRBJ2-5; length: 16; size: -; V: TRBV20-1; D: TRBD1; CDR3: CSARAASGQGWETQYF; DNA: TGCAGTGCTAGAGCTGCGTCGGGACAGGGGTGGGAGACCCAGTACTTC
J: TRBJ2-3; length: 16; size: -; V: TRBV29-1; D: TRBD1; CDR3: CSGTGGGTGGDDTQYF; DNA: TGCAGCGGAACCGGGGGGGGGACAGGGGGCGACGATACGCAGTATTTT
J: TRBJ2-1; length: 16; size: many; V: TRBV28; D: TRBD2; CDR3: CASSTAGLAGSNEQFF; DNA: TGTGCCAGCAGTACAGCGGGACTAGCGGGGTCCAATGAGCAGTTCTTC
J: TRBJ2-5; length: 10; size: few; V: TRBV2; D: -; CDR3: CASLAGTQYF; DNA: TGTGCCAGCCTAGCCGGAACCCAGTACTTC
J: TRBJ2-7; length: 14; size: many; V: TRBV3-1; D: TRBD2; CDR3: CASSPGTSGSQQYF; DNA: TGTGCCAGCAGCCCCGGGACTAGCGGGAGTCAGCAGTACTTC
J: TRBJ2-1; length: 12; size: few; V: TRBV20-1; D: TRBD2; CDR3: CSAPTSGNEQFF; DNA: TGCAGTGCGCCGACTAGCGGAAATGAGCAGTTCTTC
J: TRBJ1-5; length: 15; size: few; V: TRBV28; D: -; CDR3: CASSFPDYSNQPQHF; DNA: TGTGCCAGCAGTTTTCCGGACTATAGCAATCAGCCCCAGCATTTT
J: TRBJ2-3; length: 13; size: few; V: TRBV27; D: -; CDR3: CASRIGGADTQYF; DNA: TGTGCCAGCAGGATAGGGGGTGCAGATACGCAGTATTTT
J: TRBJ1-6; length: 15; size: many; V: TRBV28; D: TRBD1; CDR3: CASSRGQGLNSPLHF; DNA: TGTGCCAGCAGCCGGGGACAGGGGTTGAATTCACCCCTCCACTTT
J: TRBJ2-7; length: 12; size: few; V: TRBV16; D: -; CDR3: CASSQTRYEQYF; DNA: TGTGCCAGCAGCCAAACAAGGTACGAGCAGTACTTC
J: TRBJ2-1; length: 15; size: many; V: TRBV2; D: -; CDR3: CASRGLNRGDNEQFF; DNA: TGTGCCAGCAGGGGACTTAATAGGGGGGACAATGAGCAGTTCTTC
J: TRBJ2-3; length: 14; size: many; V: TRBV27; D: -; CDR3: CASSRKPGTDTQYF; DNA: TGTGCCAGCAGTCGAAAACCAGGAACAGATACGCAGTATTTT
J: TRBJ2-5; length: 16; size: many; V: TRBV12-5; D: TRBD1; CDR3: CASGLGAGTAQETQYF; DNA: TGTGCTAGTGGTTTGGGGGCCGGGACAGCACAAGAGACCCAGTACTTC
J: TRBJ2-3; length: 14; size: -; V: TRBV24-1; D: -; CDR3: CATSDSLAGDTQYF; DNA: TGTGCCACCAGTGATAGTTTAGCAGGAGATACGCAGTATTTT
J: TRBJ2-2; length: 15; size: few; V: TRBV7-2; D: -; CDR3: CASSPIGRSTGELFF; DNA: TGTGCCAGCAGCCCGATTGGGAGGAGTACCGGGGAGCTGTTTTTT
J: TRBJ2-1; length: 16; size: -; V: TRBV20-1; D: TRBD2; CDR3: CSATPPTSGVGNEQFF; DNA: TGCAGTGCCACACCCCCGACTAGCGGGGTGGGGAATGAGCAGTTCTTC
J: TRBJ2-1; length: 12; size: many; V: TRBV20-1; D: -; CDR3: CSAPVSYNEQFF; DNA: TGCAGTGCTCCCGTGTCCTACAATGAGCAGTTCTTC
J: TRBJ2-1; length: 16; size: few; V: TRBV24-1; D: TRBD2; CDR3: CATSDLGGTTPHEQFF; DNA: TGTGCCACCAGTGATTTGGGGGGGACTACCCCCCATGAGCAGTTCTTC
J: TRBJ2-7; length: 14; size: many; V: TRBV30; D: TRBD1; CDR3: CAWSVQGGLYEQYF; DNA: TGTGCCTGGAGTGTACAGGGGGGTCTCTACGAGCAGTACTTC
J: TRBJ2-1; length: 15; size: few; V: TRBV27; D: -; CDR3: CASRLWGQSSNEQFF; DNA: TGTGCCAGCAGGCTTTGGGGGCAATCCTCCAATGAGCAGTTCTTC
J: TRBJ2-3; length: 16; size: -; V: TRBV20-1; D: -; CDR3: CSARGPTGLRTDTQYF; DNA: TGCAGTGCGCGAGGTCCAACGGGGCTTCGCACAGATACGCAGTATTTT
J: TRBJ1-4; length: 14; size: few; V: TRBV28; D: TRBD1; CDR3: CASSYRGGNEKLFF; DNA: TGTGCCAGCAGTTACAGGGGTGGTAATGAAAAACTGTTTTTT
J: TRBJ2-7; length: 15; size: -; V: TRBV4-1; D: -; CDR3: CASSLREVEAYEQYF; DNA: TGCGCCAGCAGCTTAAGGGAGGTCGAAGCCTACGAGCAGTACTTC
J: TRBJ2-2; length: 16; size: few; V: TRBV6-1; D: TRBD2; CDR3: CASSPGASGSIGELFF; DNA: TGTGCCAGCAGTCCTGGGGCTAGCGGGAGTATAGGGGAGCTGTTTTTT
J: TRBJ1-2; length: 16; size: many; V: TRBV6-1; D: -; CDR3: CASSTIRGAGDYGYTF; DNA: TGTGCCAGCAGCACGATACGGGGGGCTGGGGACTATGGCTACACCTTC
J: TRBJ1-1; length: 14; size: -; V: TRBV10-3; D: -; CDR3: CAIKALGGNTEAFF; DNA: TGTGCCATCAAAGCCCTGGGCGGGAACACTGAAGCTTTCTTT
J: TRBJ1-2; length: 15; size: many; V: TRBV7-9; D: -; CDR3: CASSHLLTEDYGYTF; DNA: TGTGCCAGCAGCCACCTACTGACAGAGGACTATGGCTACACCTTC